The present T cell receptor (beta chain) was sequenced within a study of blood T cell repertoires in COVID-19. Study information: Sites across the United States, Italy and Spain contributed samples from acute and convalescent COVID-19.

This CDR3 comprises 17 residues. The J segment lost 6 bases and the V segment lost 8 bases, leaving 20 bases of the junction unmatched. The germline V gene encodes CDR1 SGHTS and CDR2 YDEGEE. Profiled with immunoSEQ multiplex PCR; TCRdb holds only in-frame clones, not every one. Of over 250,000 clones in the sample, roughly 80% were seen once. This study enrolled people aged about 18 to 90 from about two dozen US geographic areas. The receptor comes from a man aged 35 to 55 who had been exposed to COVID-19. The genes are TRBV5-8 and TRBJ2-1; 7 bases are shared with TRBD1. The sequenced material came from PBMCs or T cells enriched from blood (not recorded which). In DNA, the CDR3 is TGTGCCAGGAACACCGACCCGAGACAGGGAAGACTCAATGAGCAGTTCTTC. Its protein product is CARNTDPRQGRLNEQFF.